The following is a T cell receptor beta chain sequence with its context. These data belong to a study of T cell responses to AZD1222 COVID-19 vaccine. V was clipped by 3 bases and J by 2 bases; unmatched bases: 5. CDR3 length equals 15 residues. Per germline, CDR1 SGDLS and CDR2 YYNGEE. The assay was immunoSEQ multiplex PCR, and TCRdb's table has in-frame clones only and misses some. The sample holds about 180,000 clones, around 88% seen once. The sequence was obtained from an adult in good health. The starting material was peripheral blood, obtained on day 0 of AZD1222 vaccination. This rearrangement joins TRBV9 to TRBJ1-2; 9 nucleotides match TRBD1. As DNA, the CDR3 is TGTGCCAGCAGCGCCGGGACAGGGACCAACTATGGCTACACCTTC. Translation gives CASSAGTGTNYGYTF.